The sequence of this T cell receptor beta chain was determined in a study of T cell responses to AZD1222 COVID-19 vaccine. A note on this clone: Its target is not known.

Some clones are missing from TCRdb's copy, which holds only in-frame ones; the method was immunoSEQ multiplex PCR. The data show 150,000 to 200,000 clones, around 88% seen once. Study findings and constraints: Per reports, nearly half of all spike-specific TCRs target regions that are unmutated in variants. Sampling that yielded the repertoires occurred only after the peak T cell response.

V lost 2 bases and J 5 bases, leaving 10 bases between the germline ends. This CDR3 is 13 amino acids long. The sequencing used peripheral blood, collected 28 days after the second AZD1222 dose. This receptor was taken from an adult who received the AZD1222 COVID-19 vaccine. The chain uses TRBV12-3 or TRBV12-4 and TRBJ2-7, with D possibly TRBD1 on 5 matching bases. CDR3 amino acids: CASSLPRGNEQYF. The CDR3, as DNA: TGTGCCAGCAGTTTACCAAGGGGAAACGAGCAGTACTTC.